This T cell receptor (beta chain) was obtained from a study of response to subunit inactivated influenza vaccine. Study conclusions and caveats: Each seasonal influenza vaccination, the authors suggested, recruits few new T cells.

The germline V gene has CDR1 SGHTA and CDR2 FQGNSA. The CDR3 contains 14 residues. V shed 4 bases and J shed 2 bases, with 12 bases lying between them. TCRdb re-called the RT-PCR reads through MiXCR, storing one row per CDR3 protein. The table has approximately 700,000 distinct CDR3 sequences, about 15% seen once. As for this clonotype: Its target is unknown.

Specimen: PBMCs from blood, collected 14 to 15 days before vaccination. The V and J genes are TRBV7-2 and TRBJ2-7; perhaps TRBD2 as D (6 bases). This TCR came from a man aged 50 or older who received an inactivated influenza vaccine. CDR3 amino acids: CASSSGLNTYEQYF. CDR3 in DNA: TGTGCCAGCAGCTCGGGACTTAATACCTACGAGCAGTACTTC.